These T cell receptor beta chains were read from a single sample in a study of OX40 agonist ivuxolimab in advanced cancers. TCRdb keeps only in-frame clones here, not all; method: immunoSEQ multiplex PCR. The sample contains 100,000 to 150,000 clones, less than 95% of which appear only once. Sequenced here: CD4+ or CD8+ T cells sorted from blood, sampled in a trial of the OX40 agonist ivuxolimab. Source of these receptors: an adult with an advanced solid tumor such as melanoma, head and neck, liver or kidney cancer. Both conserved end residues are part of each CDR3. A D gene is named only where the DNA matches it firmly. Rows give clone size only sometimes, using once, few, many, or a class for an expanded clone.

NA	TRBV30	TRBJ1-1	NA	TGTGCCTCATCTCGGGGGGCGAGGACTGAAGCTTTCTTT	CASSRGARTEAFF
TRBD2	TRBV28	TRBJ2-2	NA	TGTGCCAGCAGTTTATGGGCGGCAAAACCTAGCGGCGCGAACACCGGGGAGCTGTTTTTT	CASSLWAAKPSGANTGELFF
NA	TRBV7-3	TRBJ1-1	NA	TGTGCCAGCAGCCCCCCGGGACACCGTGGGACTGAAGCTTTCTTT	CASSPPGHRGTEAFF
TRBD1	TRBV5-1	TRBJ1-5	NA	TGCGCCAGCAGCAAGGGACAGGAGAATCAGCCCCAGCATTTT	CASSKGQENQPQHF
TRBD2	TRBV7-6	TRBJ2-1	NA	TGTGCCAGCAGCTCTGGACTAGCGTGGAATGAGCAGTTCTTC	CASSSGLAWNEQFF
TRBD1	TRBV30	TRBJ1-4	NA	TGTGCCTGGAGTACCGACAGGGGTGAAAAACTGTTTTTT	CAWSTDRGEKLFF
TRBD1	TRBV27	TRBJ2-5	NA	TGTGCCAGCAGTCGACTGGGACAGGGGCTCGAGACCCAGTACTTC	CASSRLGQGLETQYF
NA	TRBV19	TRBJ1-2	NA	TGTGCCAGTAGTATTCGGGACGTTAAAGTCTATGGCTACACCTTC	CASSIRDVKVYGYTF
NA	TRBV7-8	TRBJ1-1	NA	TGTGCCAGCATACAGGGCCGGTGGGAGAACACTGAAGCTTTCTTT	CASIQGRWENTEAFF
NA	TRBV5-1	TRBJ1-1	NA	TGCGCCAGCACGCCAAACACAGGGAACACTGAAGCTTTCTTT	CASTPNTGNTEAFF
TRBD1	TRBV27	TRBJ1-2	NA	TGTGCCAGCAGTTTATCGCTAAATTCGGACAGGGAGGCCTATGGCTACACCTTC	CASSLSLNSDREAYGYTF
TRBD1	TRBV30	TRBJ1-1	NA	TGTGCCTGGATGTCCCCGGACAGGGATAACACTGAAGCTTTCTTT	CAWMSPDRDNTEAFF
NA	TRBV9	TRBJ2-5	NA	TGTGCCAGCAGCGTAGCTTCGCGGGGCCAAGAGACCCAGTACTTC	CASSVASRGQETQYF
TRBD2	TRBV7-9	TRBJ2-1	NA	TGTGCCAGCAGCGCGTGGACTAGCGGGCACAATGAGCAGTTCTTC	CASSAWTSGHNEQFF
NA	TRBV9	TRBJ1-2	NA	TGTGCCAGCAGCCCCCTCCGGCTGGGGGCGAATGGCTACACCTTC	CASSPLRLGANGYTF
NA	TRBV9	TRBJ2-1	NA	TGTGCCAGCAGCGTAGTCGGGGATAGCTCCTACAATGAGCAGTTCTTC	CASSVVGDSSYNEQFF
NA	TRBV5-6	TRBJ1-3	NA	TGTGCCAGCAGCTTGACCGGGACAGGAAACACCATATATTTT	CASSLTGTGNTIYF
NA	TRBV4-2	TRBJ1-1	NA	TGTGCCAGCAGCCAAGAACCGGGCCTTGACACTGAAGCTTTCTTT	CASSQEPGLDTEAFF
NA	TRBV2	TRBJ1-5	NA	TGTGCCAGCAGTGAATATGGGGTAGGACCTAATCAGCCCCAGCATTTT	CASSEYGVGPNQPQHF
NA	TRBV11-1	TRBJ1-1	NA	TGTGCCAGCAAGTTACAAGGGGAATCTGAAGCTTTCTTT	CASKLQGESEAFF
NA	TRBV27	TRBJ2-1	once	TGTGCCAGCAGCACTCCCTTATACAATGAGCAGTTCTTC	CASSTPLYNEQFF
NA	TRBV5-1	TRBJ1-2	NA	TGCGCCAGCAGCTTGGGGGGGCAGCAAACTGGCTACACCTTC	CASSLGGQQTGYTF
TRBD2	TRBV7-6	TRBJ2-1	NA	TGTGCCAGCAGCTTCGGGACTAGCGGGAGCAGGAATGAGCAGTTCTTC	CASSFGTSGSRNEQFF
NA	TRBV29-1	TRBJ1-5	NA	TGCAGCGTCCGATCTGGGGTATCTGCGGATCAGCCCCAGCATTTT	CSVRSGVSADQPQHF
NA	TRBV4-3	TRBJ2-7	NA	TGCGCCAGCAGCCAAGACCCGGGGAGCTCCTACGAGCAGTACTTC	CASSQDPGSSYEQYF
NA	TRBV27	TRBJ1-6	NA	TGTGCCAGCAGCCTGGAGGGGTCACCCCTCCACTTT	CASSLEGSPLHF
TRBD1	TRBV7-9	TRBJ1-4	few	TGTGCCAGCAGCGTGGGACAGGGTAACGAAAAACTGTTTTTT	CASSVGQGNEKLFF
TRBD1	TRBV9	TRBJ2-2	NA	TGTGCCAGCAGCCCTCGTCCCGGGACAGGGTTCACCGGGGAGCTGTTTTTT	CASSPRPGTGFTGELFF
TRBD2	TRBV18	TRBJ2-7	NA	TGTGCCAGCTCACGAGGACTAGACAACGAGCAGTACTTC	CASSRGLDNEQYF
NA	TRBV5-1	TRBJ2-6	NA	TGCGCCAGCAGCTTGGAGTGGGCAGGTGCAGGGGCCAACGTCCTGACTTTC	CASSLEWAGAGANVLTF
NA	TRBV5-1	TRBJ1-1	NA	TGCGCCAGCAGCCCCAGGGGCTCAGGGGACACTGAAGCTTTCTTT	CASSPRGSGDTEAFF
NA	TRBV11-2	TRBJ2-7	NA	TGTGCCAGCAGCTTCGTGTCAGGGGCCTACGAGCAGTACTTC	CASSFVSGAYEQYF
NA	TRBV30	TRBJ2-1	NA	TGTGCCTGGAGTGTCAGGGAATATGGCCTACCCAATGAGCAGTTCTTC	CAWSVREYGLPNEQFF
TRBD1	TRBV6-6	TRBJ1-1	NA	TGTGCCAGCTCTATGGGACAGATGAACACTGAAGCTTTCTTT	CASSMGQMNTEAFF
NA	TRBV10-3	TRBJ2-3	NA	TGTGCCATCAGGGTTACGGAGGCAGATACGCAGTATTTT	CAIRVTEADTQYF
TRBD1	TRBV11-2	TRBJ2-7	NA	TGCGCCAGCAGCCTGGGACAGACCGTCTACGAGCAGTACTTC	CASSLGQTVYEQYF
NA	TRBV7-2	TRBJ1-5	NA	TGTGCCAGCAGCTCCGAGGCATTTCAGCCCCAGCATTTT	CASSSEAFQPQHF
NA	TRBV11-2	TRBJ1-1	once	TGTGCCAGCAGCTGGGGCGTCACTGAAGCTTTCTTT	CASSWGVTEAFF
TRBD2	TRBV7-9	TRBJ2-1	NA	TGTGCCAGCAGCTTATCTTTAGCGGGAGCTTACAATGAGCAGTTCTTC	CASSLSLAGAYNEQFF
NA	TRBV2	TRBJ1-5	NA	TGTGCCAGCATTGATTCGAGGGGTGATGGAAGCAATCAGCCCCAGCATTTT	CASIDSRGDGSNQPQHF
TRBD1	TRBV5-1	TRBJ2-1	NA	TGCGCCAGCAGCCCTAGGACAGGGGGCTTCAATGAGCAGTTCTTC	CASSPRTGGFNEQFF
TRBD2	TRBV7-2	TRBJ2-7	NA	TGTGCCAGCACCATAGGACTAGCGGGAACCTACGAGCAGTACTTC	CASTIGLAGTYEQYF
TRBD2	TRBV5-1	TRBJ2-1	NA	TGCGCCAGCAGCGCCGGGGGGAGCTTCCCCGATGAGCAGTTCTTC	CASSAGGSFPDEQFF
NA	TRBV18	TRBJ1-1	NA	TGTGCCAGCTCACCGGATGGACGGCTTCGGGGTGAAGCTTTCTTT	CASSPDGRLRGEAFF
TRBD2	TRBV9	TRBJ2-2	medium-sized	TGTGCCAGCAGCGGGACTAGCGGAAACACCGGGGAGCTGTTTTTT	CASSGTSGNTGELFF
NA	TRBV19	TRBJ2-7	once	TGTGCCAGTAGTATCGGTTCAGGCCCCTACGAGCAGTACTTC	CASSIGSGPYEQYF
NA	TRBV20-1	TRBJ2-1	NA	TGCAGTGCTAAGGCCAATGAGCAGTTCTTC	CSAKANEQFF
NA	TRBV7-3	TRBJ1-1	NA	TGTGCCAGCAGCTCCCGGGCCAGTTCCCGGGAAGCTTTCTTT	CASSSRASSREAFF
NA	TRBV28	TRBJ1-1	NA	TGTGCCAGCAGGCGCGGGGGTCAGAACACTGAAGCTTTCTTT	CASRRGGQNTEAFF
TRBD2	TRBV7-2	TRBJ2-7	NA	TGTGCCAGCAGCTTAATCGTTTCTGGCGGGAGCGTTTCCTACGAGCAGTACTTC	CASSLIVSGGSVSYEQYF
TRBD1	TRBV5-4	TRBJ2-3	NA	TGTGCCAGCAGCTTAAAAGGGGGCAGAGATACGCAGTATTTT	CASSLKGGRDTQYF
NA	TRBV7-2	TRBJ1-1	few	TGTGCCAGCAGCTTCACCGTTGGGACTGAAGCTTTCTTT	CASSFTVGTEAFF
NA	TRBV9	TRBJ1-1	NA	TGTGCCAGCAGCGTAGCTACGGGTCAACAGGGACACCATGAAGCTTTCTTT	CASSVATGQQGHHEAFF